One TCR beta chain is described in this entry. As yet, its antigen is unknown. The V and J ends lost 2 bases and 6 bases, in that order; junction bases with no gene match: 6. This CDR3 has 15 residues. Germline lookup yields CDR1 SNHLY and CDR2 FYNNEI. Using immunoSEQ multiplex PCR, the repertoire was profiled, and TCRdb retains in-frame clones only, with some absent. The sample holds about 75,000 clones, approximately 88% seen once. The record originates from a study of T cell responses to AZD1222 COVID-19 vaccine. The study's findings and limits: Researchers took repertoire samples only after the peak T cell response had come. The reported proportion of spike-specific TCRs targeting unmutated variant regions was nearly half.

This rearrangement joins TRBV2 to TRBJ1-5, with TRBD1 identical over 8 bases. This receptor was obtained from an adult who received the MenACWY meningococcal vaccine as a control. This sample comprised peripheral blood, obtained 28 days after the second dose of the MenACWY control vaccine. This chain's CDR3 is CASSEQGAGGQPQHF. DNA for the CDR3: TGTGCCAGCAGTGAACAGGGGGCCGGCGGTCAGCCCCAGCATTTT. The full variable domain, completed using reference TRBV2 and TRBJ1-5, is EPEVTQTPSHQVTQMGQEVILRCVPISNHLYFYWYRQILGQKVEFLVSFYNNEISEKSEIFDDQFSVERPDGSNFTLKIRSTKLEDSAMYFCASSEQGAGGQPQHFGDGTRLSIL.